This TCR beta chain came from a study of beta chain features in type 1 diabetes. Study-level findings and limits: Although PCR might favor shorter templates, it would do so equally in patients and controls. For patients, the naive, central memory and Treg TCRB repertoires appeared more alike than for healthy donors.

Naive, central memory, regulatory and stem cell-like memory cells within the CD4+ compartment were sorted using CD45RO/CCR7/CD25/CD127/CD95/CD27. What was sequenced were expressed TCRB transcripts, since all of the isolated RNA had been reverse transcribed. Repertoires were generated with immunoSEQ multiplex PCR, while TCRdb's copy carries only in-frame clones and drops some. The sample holds hundreds of thousands of clones, more than 11% seen once. V gave up 5 bases and J gave up 1 base, with 11 bases separating them. Germline V gives CDR1 KGHSH, CDR2 LQKENI. CDR3 length: 14 amino acids. Of note for this clone: Its antigen is undetermined.

The genes are TRBV18 and TRBJ1-1; unclear D gene. This sequence was found in a man aged 25 to 40 in good health. Sequences were obtained from naive CD4+ T cells from blood. The CDR3, as DNA: TGTGCCAGCTCAGAGCCGGTGGGGAACACTGAAGCTTTCTTT. Its protein product is CASSEPVGNTEAFF.